Shown below are 31 T cell receptor beta chains from a single sample sequenced in a study of technical replicates of blood from four donors. Some clones are missing from TCRdb's copy, which holds only in-frame ones; the method was immunoSEQ multiplex PCR. The sample yields just under 60,000 clones, roughly 91% seen once. The sample comprised PBMCs. The receptors stem from a human donor in good health. Some clones in this sample may be carry-over from other donors' samples.

The rearrangement joins TRBV11-2 to TRBJ2-3; TRBD1 matches 9 bases. After removal of 0 bases from V and 3 bases from J, the junction contained 13 bases not matched to a gene. The CDR3 is 19 amino acids. CDR1 and CDR2 (germline): SGHAT, FQNNGV. The CDR3 protein is CASSLEDFARDRVTDTQYF. The CDR3 DNA reads TGTGCCAGCAGCTTAGAGGATTTCGCCCGGGACAGGGTTACAGATACGCAGTATTTT.

This clone was counted only a few times. The chain employs TRBV6-1 and TRBJ1-1; D gene unclear. Germline V gives CDR1 MNHNS, CDR2 SASEGT. The CDR3 is made up of 11 amino acids. V lost 7 bases to trimming and J lost 2 bases, with 5 bases between them. The CDR3 sequence: CASIYNTEAFF. DNA for the CDR3: TGTGCCAGCATTTATAACACTGAAGCTTTCTTT.

This clone appeared a single time. The V gene is TRBV7-9, the J gene TRBJ2-1; a weak D match, TRBD1 (5 bases). Germline loops: CDR1 SEHNR, CDR2 FQNEAQ (reference sequence). This CDR3 spans 14 amino acids. Trimming pared 6 bases from V and 5 bases from J, leaving 14 bases between. The CDR3 DNA sequence: TGTGCCAGCAGGGTGGGGCGGACCCACAATGAGCAGTTCTTC. Its protein product is CASRVGRTHNEQFF.

This chain uses TRBV6-6 with TRBJ2-7; TRBD1 aligns across 7 bases. The ends lost 6 bases at V and 6 bases at J; junction bases unmatched: 8. The CDR3 is 13 amino acids. The germline CDR1 and CDR2 sequences are MNHNY and SVGAGI (reference sequence). Here the CDR3 reads CASRSGTVGEQYF. CDR3 bases: TGTGCCAGCAGGTCCGGGACAGTGGGCGAGCAGTACTTC.

The gene calls are TRBV7-9 and TRBJ2-1; TRBD1 might be the D (6 bases). Trimming removed 0 bases from V and 6 bases from J, with 12 bases in between. Germline lookup yields CDR1 SEHNR and CDR2 FQNEAQ (reference sequence). This CDR3 is built from 15 residues. The chain's CDR3 is CASSLAKQGRNEQFF. The CDR3 DNA reads as TGTGCCAGCAGCTTAGCGAAACAGGGTCGCAATGAGCAGTTCTTC.

The chain joins TRBV9 to TRBJ2-7, with D tentatively TRBD1 (5 bases). Trimming took 2 bases from V and 1 from J, leaving 10 bases between them. The CDR3 contains 14 residues. CDR1 is SGDLS, CDR2 YYNGEE, per germline. CDR3 in DNA: TGTGCCAGCAGCGTCCAGGGAAGTTCCTACGAGCAGTACTTC. This sequence encodes CASSVQGSSYEQYF.

This chain connects TRBV7-2 to TRBJ2-1; D perhaps matches TRBD1 (5 bases). Germline assignment: CDR1 SGHTA and CDR2 FQGNSA. The CDR3 runs 13 residues. Between the trimmed V and J ends, which lost 0 bases and 15 bases, there was a span of 15 bases. CDR3: CASSLAEGQRGFF. For the CDR3, the DNA is TGTGCCAGCAGCTTAGCGGAAGGTCAAAGGGGGTTCTTC.

This chain connects TRBV7-8 to TRBJ2-2; D is unresolved. Trimming stripped 5 bases from V and 4 bases from J, with 11 bases between. Germline CDR1 SGHVS, CDR2 FQNEAQ. The CDR3 consists of 14 residues. CDR3 bases: TGTGCCAGCAGCCTAACCTTCTCCACCGGGGAGCTGTTTTTT. Amino acid sequence: CASSLTFSTGELFF.

The V call is TRBV27, the J call TRBJ2-7; TRBD2 is a possible D gene (5 bases). Germline CDR1 MNHEY, CDR2 SMNVEV (reference sequence). Trimming took 0 bases from V and 3 from J, leaving 12 bases between them. The CDR3 contains 15 residues. The CDR3 nucleotides are TGTGCCAGCAGTTTATCGAGCGGCGACTTCTACGAGCAGTACTTC. Residues: CASSLSSGDFYEQYF.

This chain joins TRBV5-4 and TRBJ2-3; the match to TRBD2 covers 9 bases. Per germline, CDR1 SGHNT and CDR2 YYREEE (reference sequence). This CDR3 contains 16 residues. The junction had 9 bases not matched to a gene; V was cut back by 4 bases and J by 3 bases. CDR3 in DNA: TGTGCCAGCAGCCCTTCCGCGGGGGGGCGAACAGATACGCAGTATTTT. Translating it yields CASSPSAGGRTDTQYF.

The chain has TRBV2 and TRBJ2-6, with TRBD1 identical over 10 bases. The junction had 6 bases not matched to a gene; V was cut back by 7 bases and J by 0 bases. Germline V CDR1 and CDR2: SNHLY, FYNNEI. The CDR3 consists of 17 residues. Here the CDR3 DNA reads TGTGCCAGCAACGCCCGGACAGGGGGCTCTGGGGCCAACGTCCTGACTTTC. This sequence encodes CASNARTGGSGANVLTF.

This clone was seen just once. This chain uses TRBV7-9 with TRBJ2-1, with D possibly matching TRBD2 (5 bases). The CDR3 runs to 13 residues. The germline gives CDR1 SEHNR, CDR2 FQNEAQ (reference sequence). V lost 1 base, J lost 10 bases, and 11 bases lay in between. The CDR3 nucleotides read TGTGCCAGCAGCTTAGATTCCGGGGTCGAGCAGTTCTTC. Protein: CASSLDSGVEQFF. The whole variable domain, remainder taken from reference TRBV7-9 and TRBJ2-1, is DTGVSQNPRHKITKRGQNVTFRCDPISEHNRLYWYRQTLGQGPEFLTYFQNEAQLEKSRLLSDRFSAERPKGSFSTLEIQRTEQGDSAMYLCASSLDSGVEQFFGPGTRLTVL.

The V call is TRBV6-1, the J call TRBJ1-6; 8 bases align to TRBD1. V shed 2 bases and J 8 bases; nucleotides not matched to a gene: 5. CDR3 length equals 15 residues. Germline CDR1 and CDR2: MNHNS and SASEGT. CDR3 sequence reads: CASSELGQGYSPLHF. The CDR3 DNA is TGTGCCAGCAGTGAATTAGGACAGGGCTATTCACCCCTCCACTTT.

The chain combines TRBV9 with TRBJ2-1; 7 bases are a match to TRBD2. J was trimmed by 4 bases and V by 2 bases; bases with no gene match: 6. Germline-derived CDR1 and CDR2 are SGDLS and YYNGEE. The CDR3 consists of 15 residues. CDR3 amino acids: CASSVLGGVYNEQFF. The DNA of the CDR3 is TGTGCCAGCAGCGTTTTGGGGGGGGTTTACAATGAGCAGTTCTTC. Full variable domain (missing parts from reference TRBV9 and TRBJ2-1): DSGVTQTPKHLITATGQRVTLRCSPRSGDLSVYWYQQSLDQGLQFLIQYYNGEERAKGNILERFSAQQFPDLHSELNLSSLELGDSALYFCASSVLGGVYNEQFFGPGTRLTVL.

This chain uses TRBV6-1 with TRBJ1-5, with D possibly matching TRBD1 (5 bases). CDR3 length: 15 amino acids. V lost 7 bases and J lost 2, with 15 bases in between. The germline CDR1 and CDR2 sequences are MNHNS and SASEGT. The DNA for the CDR3 is TGTGCCAGCAACGGTCAGGGCTCGGGCAATCAGCCCCAGCATTTT. This sequence encodes CASNGQGSGNQPQHF.

The chain links TRBV4-3 to TRBJ2-7, with 11 bases lining up with TRBD2. The CDR3 sequence is 19 residues long. Per germline, CDR1 LGHNA and CDR2 YSLEER. V lost 0 bases, J lost 2 bases, and 12 bases stayed unmatched. CDR3 region: CASSQDKGLAAGGTYEQYF. The CDR3 DNA sequence: TGCGCCAGCAGCCAAGATAAGGGACTAGCGGCCGGGGGAACCTACGAGCAGTACTTC.

The V and J genes are TRBV5-1 and TRBJ2-7; TRBD1 matches at 7 bases. CDR1 and CDR2 (germline): SGHRS, YFSETQ. The CDR3 consists of 13 residues. Trimming at V came to 8 bases and at J to 6 bases, leaving 11 bases not matched to a gene. This CDR3 reads CARGDRVFSEQYF. The DNA of the CDR3 is TGCGCCAGGGGAGACAGGGTATTTTCCGAGCAGTACTTC.

The chain carries TRBV6-5 and TRBJ1-2; D not resolved. CDR1 and CDR2 (germline): MNHEY, SVGAGI. This CDR3 has 15 residues. V gave up 6 bases and J gave up 0 bases, with 14 bases separating them. This chain's CDR3 is CASRVSVDTNYGYTF. The CDR3 DNA reads TGTGCCAGCAGGGTTAGCGTCGATACTAACTATGGCTACACCTTC.

The V gene is TRBV2, the J gene TRBJ2-6; 8 bases line up with TRBD1. The CDR3 extends over 17 amino acids. The germline V gene encodes CDR1 SNHLY and CDR2 FYNNEI. V was pared by 7 bases and J by 0 bases, with 8 bases of the junction left unmatched. CDR3 sequence reads: CASIRGTGRSGANVLTF. In nucleotides, the CDR3 is TGTGCCAGCATCAGGGGGACAGGACGCTCTGGGGCCAACGTCCTGACTTTC. Supplemented by reference TRBV2 and TRBJ2-6, the full variable domain reads EPEVTQTPSHQVTQMGQEVILRCVPISNHLYFYWYRQILGQKVEFLVSFYNNEISEKSEIFDDQFSVERPDGSNFTLKIRSTKLEDSAMYFCASIRGTGRSGANVLTFGAGSRLTVL.

The genes are TRBV19 and TRBJ2-2; D is possibly TRBD2 (5 bases). With 1 base removed from V and 2 bases from J, the gap between germline ends came to 17 bases. The CDR3 consists of 18 residues. The germline gives CDR1 LNHDA, CDR2 SQIVND (reference sequence). CDR3 bases: TGTGCCAGTAGTATAGGTGAAGGGATAGCGTCTAACACCGGGGAGCTGTTTTTT. This gives the protein CASSIGEGIASNTGELFF.

As DNA, the CDR3 is TGCGCCAGCAGCCCGGCAGGTAACGAGCAGTACTTC. This translates into CASSPAGNEQYF. V usage is TRBV4-1 and J usage is TRBJ2-7; D uncertain. Germline CDR1 is MGHRA and CDR2 is YSYEKL. CDR3 length: 12 residues. V gave up 4 bases and J gave up 5 bases, with 9 bases separating them.

This chain connects TRBV19 to TRBJ1-2; no clear D gene. CDR1 is LNHDA, CDR2 SQIVND, per germline (reference sequence). The length of the CDR3 is 13 residues. Trimming stripped 3 bases from V and 4 bases from J, with 9 bases between. The CDR3 loop is CASSMGQSYGYTF. CDR3 DNA sequence: TGTGCCAGTAGTATGGGCCAGTCCTATGGCTACACCTTC.

The V gene is TRBV6-5, the J gene TRBJ2-3; a possible D gene is TRBD2 (7 bases). Trimming took 3 bases from V and 2 from J, leaving 12 bases between them. CDR3 length: 15 residues. Germline CDR1 is MNHEY and CDR2 is SVGAGI. Here the CDR3 DNA reads TGTGCCAGCAGTTATCGGGGGGCCGCCACAGATACGCAGTATTTT. Amino acids: CASSYRGAATDTQYF.

This clone has only a few counts. The chain recombines TRBV6-5 with TRBJ2-5; 8 nucleotides align to TRBD1. CDR1 and CDR2 from the germline V gene are MNHEY and SVGAGI. The CDR3 covers 14 residues. J lost 6 bases, V lost 2 bases, and 5 bases had no gene match. The CDR3 loop reads CASSYGQGMKTQYF. The CDR3 nucleotides read TGTGCCAGCAGTTACGGACAGGGTATGAAGACCCAGTACTTC.

The genes are TRBV19 and TRBJ2-2, with D tentatively TRBD1 (5 bases). This CDR3 has 15 amino acids. CDR1 LNHDA and CDR2 SQIVND come from the germline V gene (reference sequence). V was pared by 3 bases and J by 4 bases, with 12 bases between. As DNA, the CDR3 is TGTGCCAGTAGTATGAGTGTGGGGCGCACCGGGGAGCTGTTTTTT. Its translation: CASSMSVGRTGELFF.

The chain has TRBV10-3 and TRBJ2-3; 7 bases align to TRBD2. The CDR3 loop spans 17 amino acids. The V gene end was trimmed by 0 bases and the J gene end by 0 bases; junction bases not matched to a gene: 6. CDR1 ENHRY and CDR2 SYGVKD come from the germline V gene. The CDR3 coding sequence is TGTGCCATCAGTGAGTCATCTGCGGGGGTAAGCACAGATACGCAGTATTTT. Its translation: CAISESSAGVSTDTQYF.

The chain links TRBV2 to TRBJ2-7; the match to TRBD2 covers 10 bases. J gave up 7 bases and V 4 bases, and 7 bases lay outside the gene matches. CDR1 and CDR2 (germline): SNHLY, FYNNEI. The CDR3 spans 14 residues. CDR3: CASSGLAGVLEQYF. In DNA form, the CDR3 reads TGTGCCAGCAGTGGCCTAGCGGGAGTCTTGGAGCAGTACTTC.

V is TRBV11-3 and J is TRBJ2-3, with 11 bases matching TRBD2. This CDR3 has 16 residues. Germline-derived CDR1 and CDR2 are SGHNT and YENEEA. The junction had 4 bases not matched to a gene; V was cut back by 1 base and J by 4 bases. The CDR3 sequence: CASSLGTSGSADTQYF. CDR3 in DNA: TGTGCCAGCAGCTTAGGTACTAGCGGGAGTGCAGATACGCAGTATTTT.

The rearrangement joins TRBV4-3 to TRBJ2-3; TRBD2 is a possible D gene (6 bases). CDR1 and CDR2 from the germline V gene are LGHNA and YSLEER. Trimming took 0 bases from V and 3 from J, leaving 16 bases between them. This CDR3 comprises 17 residues. The CDR3, as DNA: TGCGCCAGCAGCCAAGAAGGCGGGGAAGGTTGGACAGATACGCAGTATTTT. This translates into CASSQEGGEGWTDTQYF.

The rearrangement joins TRBV5-1 to TRBJ2-7, with unresolved D. V lost 2 bases to trimming and J lost 0 bases, with 6 bases between them. This CDR3 is built from 13 residues. The germline V gene encodes CDR1 SGHRS and CDR2 YFSETQ. The DNA of the CDR3 is TGCGCCAGCAGCTTCTTGAGCTCCTACGAGCAGTACTTC. This gives the protein CASSFLSSYEQYF.

The chain uses TRBV11-1 and TRBJ2-1, with 12 bases lining up with TRBD2. V was clipped by 3 bases and J by 9 bases; unmatched bases: 6. The germline V gene encodes CDR1 SGHAT and CDR2 FQDESV (reference sequence). This CDR3 has 15 amino acids. CDR3 amino acids: CASSFGTSGGSEQFF. Here the CDR3 DNA reads TGTGCCAGCAGCTTCGGCACTAGCGGGGGGAGTGAGCAGTTCTTC.